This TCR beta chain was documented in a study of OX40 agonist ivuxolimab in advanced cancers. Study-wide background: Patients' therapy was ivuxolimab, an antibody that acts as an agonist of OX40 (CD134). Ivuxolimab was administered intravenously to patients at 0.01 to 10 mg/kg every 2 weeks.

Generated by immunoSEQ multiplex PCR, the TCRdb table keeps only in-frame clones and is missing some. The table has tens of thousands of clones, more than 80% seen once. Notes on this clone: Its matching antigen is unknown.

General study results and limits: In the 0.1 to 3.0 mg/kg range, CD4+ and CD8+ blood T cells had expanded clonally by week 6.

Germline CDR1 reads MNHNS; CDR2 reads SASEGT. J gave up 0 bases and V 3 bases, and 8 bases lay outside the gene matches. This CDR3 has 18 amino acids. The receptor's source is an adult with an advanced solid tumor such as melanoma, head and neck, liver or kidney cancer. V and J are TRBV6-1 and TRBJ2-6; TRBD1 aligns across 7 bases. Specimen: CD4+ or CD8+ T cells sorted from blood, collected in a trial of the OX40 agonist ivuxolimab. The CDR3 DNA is TGTGCCAGCAGTGATTTCGACAGGGCTACCTCTGGGGCCAACGTCCTGACTTTC. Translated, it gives CASSDFDRATSGANVLTF.